Detailed here is one T cell receptor beta chain. The sample belongs to a study of T cell changes during pregnancy in multiple sclerosis. The CDR3 consists of 19 residues. Germline V gives CDR1 SGDLS, CDR2 YYNGEE. J gave up 1 base and V 0 bases, and 9 bases lay outside the gene matches. Sequenced by immunoSEQ multiplex PCR; TCRdb stores in-frame clones only, minus some. Of 47,000 or so clones listed, around 87% were seen once; the top ten hold 5.1%. The TCR originated in a female donor in good health, enrolled as a control in a pregnancy study. Sequenced here: peripheral blood, sampled after pregnancy. The chain recombines TRBV9 with TRBJ2-6, with TRBD1 matching over 8 bases. The CDR3 sequence: CASSVGSGTGYSGANVLTF. The CDR3 coding sequence is TGTGCCAGCAGCGTAGGATCGGGGACAGGCTATTCTGGGGCCAACGTCCTGACTTTC. Using reference TRBV9 and TRBJ2-6 for the parts outside the CDR3, the full variable domain is DSGVTQTPKHLITATGQRVTLRCSPRSGDLSVYWYQQSLDQGLQFLIQYYNGEERAKGNILERFSAQQFPDLHSELNLSSLELGDSALYFCASSVGSGTGYSGANVLTFGAGSRLTVL.